Included here is one TCR beta chain sequence, with context. Its matching antigen is unknown. TCR beta CDR3 region amplification was performed from RNA transcripts. HTBI primers were the set used in a first-round RT-PCR of the TCR CDR3. TCRdb reprocessed the multiplex PCR reads with MiXCR, giving one entry per CDR3 protein. The sample has about 760,000 distinct CDR3 sequences, 35% seen once. The study excluded patients with uncontrolled infection, other autoimmune disease, pregnancy or lactation. The source of the PBMCs was over 8.5 ml of fresh peripheral blood. The sample comes from a study of T cells in Graves' hyperthyroidism and ophthalmopathy. The germline gives CDR1 SEHNR, CDR2 FQNEAQ (reference sequence). The V gene lost 3 bases and the J gene lost 2 bases, with 12 bases spanning the gap. The CDR3 spans 15 residues. Study conclusions and caveats: Using 13 V-J features, a model discriminated ophthalmopathy from stable hyperthyroidism.

This TCR derives from a woman between 40 and 50 years old with Graves' hyperthyroidism. Sequencing used blood. The chain recombines TRBV7-9 with TRBJ2-3; D might be TRBD2 (5 bases). The CDR3 DNA sequence: TGTGCCAGCAGCTTTCGGGGAGACCTCACAGATACGCAGTATTTT. This codes for CASSFRGDLTDTQYF.